Below are 23 T cell receptor beta chains sequenced from a single sample in a study of blood T cell repertoires in COVID-19. The assay was immunoSEQ multiplex PCR, and TCRdb's table has in-frame clones only and misses some. The data show tens of thousands of clones, with approximately 91% seen just once and about 13% held by the top ten. The material sequenced was peripheral blood. These receptor sequences come from a man between 65 and 85 years old with active COVID-19.

The chain is built from TRBV18 and TRBJ2-5; weak D call: TRBD2 (6 bases). Trimming pared 2 bases from V and 5 bases from J, leaving 9 bases between. There are 13 residues in the CDR3. CDR1 and CDR2 (germline): KGHSH, LQKENI. In DNA, the CDR3 is TGTGCCAGCTCACCAGGAGCGGGTGAGACCCAGTACTTC. Amino acid sequence: CASSPGAGETQYF.

This clone occurred a few times. The rearrangement joins TRBV3-1 (or the pseudogene TRBV3-2) to TRBJ2-3, with D possibly TRBD2 on 7 matching bases. The CDR3 totals 15 residues. Trimming removed 4 bases at V and 4 bases at J, with 15 bases between. Germline loops: CDR1 LGHDT, CDR2 YNNKEL (reference sequence). This CDR3 is CASSPIEGGADTQYF. The CDR3 DNA sequence: TGTGCCAGCAGCCCTATAGAAGGGGGGGCAGATACGCAGTATTTT.

The chain uses TRBV7-6 and TRBJ2-3; TRBD2 matches at 11 bases. Germline assignment: CDR1 SGHVS and CDR2 FNYEAQ. This CDR3 has 16 amino acids. The ends lost 4 bases at V and 0 bases at J; junction bases unmatched: 3. CDR3 bases: TGTGCCAGCAGCTCGGGACTAGCGGCTAGCACAGATACGCAGTATTTT. Translation gives CASSSGLAASTDTQYF.

The chain joins TRBV18 to TRBJ1-1; D unclear. Trimming took 6 bases from V and 1 from J, leaving 12 bases between them. The CDR3 is 14 residues long. Germline-derived CDR1 and CDR2 are KGHSH and LQKENI. The CDR3 DNA is TGTGCCAGCTCCACCGGGAGTAAGAACACTGAAGCTTTCTTT. Translating it yields CASSTGSKNTEAFF.

This clone was counted between two and nine times. The chain couples TRBV27 to TRBJ2-1, with unresolved D. Trimming removed 6 bases at V and 3 bases at J, with 9 bases between. Germline V gives CDR1 MNHEY, CDR2 SMNVEV (reference sequence). The CDR3 loop spans 13 amino acids. For the CDR3, the DNA is TGTGCCAGCAGCAGGCCGAACTACAATGAGCAGTTCTTC. This gives the protein CASSRPNYNEQFF.

The sample holds one count of this clone. The rearrangement joins TRBV7-9 to TRBJ2-3; D possibly corresponds to TRBD2 (7 bases). Trimming removed 5 bases at V and 4 bases at J, with 13 bases between. Germline lookup yields CDR1 SEHNR and CDR2 FQNEAQ (reference sequence). The CDR3 extends over 14 amino acids. The CDR3 protein is CASSPGGIADTQYF. The CDR3, as DNA: TGTGCCAGCAGCCCGGGGGGCATTGCAGATACGCAGTATTTT.

The chain combines TRBV9 with TRBJ2-4; 8 nucleotides align to TRBD2. The germline gives CDR1 SGDLS, CDR2 YYNGEE. The CDR3 extends over 13 amino acids. V lost 8 bases to trimming and J lost 3 bases; unmatched junction nucleotides: 4. The CDR3 nucleotides are TGTGCCAGTCCGGGAGGGCACAAAAACATTCAGTACTTC. This sequence encodes CASPGGHKNIQYF.

V gene TRBV27 combines with J gene TRBJ2-7, with 12 positions matching TRBD2. The J segment lost 0 bases and the V segment lost 5 bases, leaving 23 bases of the junction unmatched. The CDR3 extends over 22 amino acids. The germline V gene encodes CDR1 MNHEY and CDR2 SMNVEV (reference sequence). CDR3 sequence reads: CASSQRTGRGGLAGPPSYEQYF. The CDR3 bases are TGTGCCAGCAGTCAGCGGACAGGGAGGGGAGGACTAGCGGGACCCCCCTCCTACGAGCAGTACTTC.

The chain recombines TRBV4-3 with TRBJ2-5; 8 nucleotides agree with TRBD2. The germline V gene encodes CDR1 LGHNA and CDR2 YSLEER. This CDR3 has 16 amino acids. After removal of 3 bases from V and 6 bases from J, the junction contained 12 bases not matched to a gene. Here the CDR3 reads CASSQNPSGSGKTQYF. Here the CDR3 DNA reads TGCGCCAGCAGCCAGAACCCCAGCGGGAGCGGAAAGACCCAGTACTTC.

The chain uses TRBV4-3 and TRBJ2-1, with no clear D. The CDR3 extends over 14 amino acids. Trimming left V 3 bases short and J 5 bases short, with 11 bases between. Germline V lookup: CDR1 LGHNA, CDR2 YSLEER. CDR3 bases: TGCGCCAGCAGCCATCAACAGCCCAACAATGAGCAGTTCTTC. Protein product: CASSHQQPNNEQFF.

This chain connects TRBV10-3 to TRBJ1-5, with TRBD1 as a possible D gene (5 bases). In germline, CDR1 is ENHRY, CDR2 SYGVKD. V lost 7 bases to trimming and J lost 5 bases, with 12 bases between them. The CDR3 contains 13 residues. The CDR3 loop is CAIKAGFDQPQHF. CDR3 DNA: TGTGCCATCAAGGCAGGGTTCGATCAGCCCCAGCATTTT.

J is TRBJ2-7 and V is TRBV5-4; 9 bases align to TRBD2. The J segment lost 2 bases and the V segment lost 0 bases, leaving 3 bases of the junction unmatched. The germline gives CDR1 SGHNT, CDR2 YYREEE (reference sequence). The CDR3 covers 15 residues. CDR3 nucleotide sequence: TGTGCCAGCAGCTTGGACGCGGGAGGGACCTACGAGCAGTACTTC. Translation: CASSLDAGGTYEQYF. The entire variable domain, with the rest obtained from reference TRBV5-4 and TRBJ2-7, is as follows: ETGVTQSPTHLIKTRGQQVTLRCSSQSGHNTVSWYQQALGQGPQFIFQYYREEENGRGNFPPRFSGLQFPNYSSELNVNALELDDSALYLCASSLDAGGTYEQYFGPGTRLTVT.

The chain links TRBV6-6 to TRBJ2-2, with D possibly TRBD1 on 5 matching bases. From germline, CDR1 is MNHNY and CDR2 SVGAGI (reference sequence). The CDR3 totals 16 residues. The V end lost 5 bases, the J end lost 0 bases, and 13 bases lay between the germline ends. CDR3 residues: CASSKTGTANTGELFF. The CDR3 DNA reads as TGTGCCAGCAGTAAAACAGGAACCGCGAACACCGGGGAGCTGTTTTTT.

V is TRBV5-1 and J is TRBJ2-2; 8 bases align to TRBD1. This CDR3 comprises 15 residues. V was clipped by 3 bases and J by 2 bases; unmatched bases: 3. CDR1 and CDR2 from the germline V gene are SGHRS and YFSETQ. CDR3 in DNA: TGCGCCAGCAGCTCAGGGACAGGTAACACCGGGGAGCTGTTTTTT. It encodes CASSSGTGNTGELFF.

Note on this clone: A read error may account for a junction end that differs from germline. The same CDR3 arises from other DNA sequences in this sample as well. This chain uses TRBV5-1 with TRBJ2-7, with D tentatively TRBD1 (5 bases). The CDR3 sequence is 14 residues long. CDR1 SGHRS and CDR2 YFSETQ come from the germline V gene. In DNA form, the CDR3 reads TGCGCCAGTAGCTTGGACACGAACTCCTACGAGCAGTACTTC. Translation gives CASSLDTNSYEQYF.

The V gene is TRBV2, the J gene TRBJ2-7, with 9 bases lining up with TRBD2. This CDR3 is 15 amino acids long. With 1 base clipped from V and 2 bases from J, the junction kept 3 bases outside the gene matches. Germline V CDR1 and CDR2: SNHLY, FYNNEI. CDR3 DNA sequence: TGTGCCAGCAGTGAAGAGATAGCGGGAGCCTACGAGCAGTACTTC. Amino acid sequence: CASSEEIAGAYEQYF.

In its sample, this clone was seen once. The chain links TRBV27 to TRBJ2-2; the match to TRBD2 covers 8 bases. CDR1 and CDR2 (germline): MNHEY, SMNVEV (reference sequence). After removal of 2 bases from V and 4 bases from J, the junction contained 9 bases not matched to a gene. This CDR3 contains 17 residues. The CDR3 coding sequence is TGTGCCAGCAGTTTACAACCGGGAGGGCCGGCCACCGGGGAGCTGTTTTTT. It is translated as CASSLQPGGPATGELFF.

The chain links TRBV6-1 to TRBJ2-3; D is undetermined. Trimming stripped 2 bases from V and 3 bases from J, with 9 bases between. Germline CDR1 MNHNS, CDR2 SASEGT. This CDR3 is built from 14 residues. CDR3 protein: CASSERGETDTQYF. The DNA for the CDR3 is TGTGCCAGCAGTGAACGCGGAGAGACAGATACGCAGTATTTT.

The gene calls are TRBV28 and TRBJ2-7; 10 bases match TRBD1. Germline V gives CDR1 MDHEN, CDR2 SYDVKM. With V trimmed by 5 bases and J by 6 bases, 10 bases remained unmatched. This CDR3 has 15 residues. CDR3 nucleotide sequence: TGTGCCAGCAGTCTCCTACGACAGGGGGCGGCCGAGCAGTACTTC. Its protein product is CASSLLRQGAAEQYF.

Points on this clone: An end of the junction differs from the germline gene, which may be a read error. The V and J genes are TRBV6-5 and TRBJ2-7, with 9 bases lining up with TRBD2. This CDR3 comprises 15 residues. Germline loops: CDR1 MNHEY, CDR2 SVGAGI. CDR3 in DNA: TGTGCCAGCAGTCCGGGGGGGACTAGCTCCCACGAGCAGTACTTC. This encodes CASSPGGTSSHEQYF.

V usage is TRBV6-4 and J usage is TRBJ2-5; 13 bases align to TRBD2. The CDR3 spans 14 residues. J gave up 2 bases and V 11 bases, and 5 bases lay outside the gene matches. Per germline, CDR1 MRHNA and CDR2 SNTAGT. CDR3 bases: TGTGCCCCCGAGACTAGCGGGAGGCAAGAGACCCAGTACTTC. Its translation is CAPETSGRQETQYF.

The rearrangement links TRBV2 to TRBJ2-5, with 10 bases identical to TRBD1. The germline CDR1 and CDR2 sequences are SNHLY and FYNNEI. The CDR3 contains 14 residues. J was trimmed by 5 bases and V by 5 bases; bases with no gene match: 5. The CDR3 loop is CASSRRQGAETQYF. The CDR3 DNA is TGTGCCAGCAGTAGACGACAGGGGGCGGAGACCCAGTACTTC.

This clone appeared a few times. This sequence joins TRBV25-1 and TRBJ2-1; TRBD2 matches at 8 bases. The V gene's germline CDR1 is MGHDK and CDR2 SYGVNS. The CDR3 has 13 amino acids. After removal of 9 bases from V and 7 bases from J, the junction contained 8 bases not matched to a gene. This CDR3 is CASKWRGVNEQFF. In DNA form, the CDR3 reads TGTGCCAGTAAATGGCGGGGGGTTAATGAGCAGTTCTTC.